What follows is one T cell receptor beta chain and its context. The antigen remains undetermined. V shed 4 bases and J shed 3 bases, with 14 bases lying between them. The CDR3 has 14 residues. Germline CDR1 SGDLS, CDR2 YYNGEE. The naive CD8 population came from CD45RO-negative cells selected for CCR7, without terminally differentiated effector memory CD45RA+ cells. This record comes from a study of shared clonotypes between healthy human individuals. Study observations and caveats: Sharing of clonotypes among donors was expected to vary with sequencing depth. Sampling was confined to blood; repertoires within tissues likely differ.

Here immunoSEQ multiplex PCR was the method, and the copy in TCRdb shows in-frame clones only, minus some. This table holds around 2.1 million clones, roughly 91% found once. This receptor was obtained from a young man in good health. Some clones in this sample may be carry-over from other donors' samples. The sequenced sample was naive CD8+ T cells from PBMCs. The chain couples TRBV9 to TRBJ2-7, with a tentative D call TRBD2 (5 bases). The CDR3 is CASSLNGLSYEQYF. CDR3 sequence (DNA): TGTGCCAGCAGCCTTAACGGACTCAGCTACGAGCAGTACTTC.